What follows describes a single T cell receptor (beta chain). Original methodology: Researchers report that nucleated cell counts were estimated from reference gene primer amplification. The method was immunoSEQ multiplex PCR; TCRdb's version includes in-frame clones alone and lacks a portion of them. V and J calls plus clone size are reproduced from that table; the DNA served to infer D and trimming. The sample contains about 110,000 clones, 87% of which appear only once. The sample is drawn from a study of blood T cell repertoires in COVID-19. About the research overall: Some COVID-19 samples were acute and others convalescent; all came from the United States, Italy and Spain. The analysed material was cDNA or gDNA that came from T cells, B-cell-depleted T cells, or PBMCs.

Sequencing used peripheral blood. The TCR originated in a human donor in a cohort sampled during active COVID-19.

The CDR3 coding sequence is TGTGCCAGCAGCTACCTTAGCGGGGGGATCCAAGAGACCCAGTACTTC. The encoded protein is CASSYLSGGIQETQYF. The rearrangement uses TRBV5-6 and TRBJ2-5; 10 positions match TRBD2. With 3 bases clipped from V and 1 base from J, the junction kept 6 bases outside the gene matches. The CDR3 has 16 residues. Germline V gene lookup returns CDR1 SGHDT and CDR2 YYEEEE.